This record covers a single T cell receptor (beta chain). The CDR3 runs 15 residues. The germline V gene encodes CDR1 GTSNPN and CDR2 SVGIG (reference sequence). V gave up 2 bases and J gave up 5 bases; unmatched junction bases: 8. The PCR was carried out with 60 Vbeta primers and 13 Jbeta primers. Some clones are missing from TCRdb's copy, which holds only in-frame ones; the method was immunoSEQ multiplex PCR. Its clone listing holds about 34,000 clones. This sample stems from a study of cytomegalovirus exposure and HLA in healthy donors. This receptor was obtained from a woman in her thirties or forties in good health and CMV-seropositive. The chain joins TRBV30 to TRBJ1-5; TRBD1 matches at 8 bases. Sequenced input: PBMCs. CDR3 DNA sequence: TGTGCCTGGAGTTTGCCCGGGACAGGATATCAGCCCCAGCATTTT. This encodes CAWSLPGTGYQPQHF.